This T cell receptor beta chain originates from a study of CD8 T cells in ankylosing spondylitis. The study's findings and limits: Characteristic of ankylosing spondylitis blood, it appeared, was a TCR beta motif comprising several highly homologous variants.

One entry per CDR3 protein results from TCRdb running MiXCR on the 5' RACE reads. The table includes 500,000 or so distinct CDR3 sequences, 5.3% detected once. The germline V and J ends were trimmed by 3 bases and 6 bases, with 11 bases remaining between them. The CDR3 contains 14 residues. Ten or more counts support this clonotype. No antigen is known for it. The clonotype originates from a male donor with ankylosing spondylitis. Input material: blood, either unsorted or a sorted T cell fraction (not recorded which). This chain connects TRBV12-3 or TRBV12-4 to TRBJ2-2; tentatively, D is TRBD1 (6 bases). This CDR3 is CASSFLPGAGELFF. CDR3 in DNA: TGTGCCAGCAGTTTCCTCCCAGGGGCCGGGGAGCTGTTTTTT.